The entry below gives a single TCR beta chain sequence along with its context. This clonotype has ten or more counts. Its cognate antigen has yet to be identified. Base qualities were left out, and no much larger clone turns up one base away. This sample was included in a study of blood T cells in healthy people across ages (dated by TCRdb to the mid-2010s). General notes on the study: In model experiments, template switching captured about one uniquely barcoded TCR beta cDNA molecule for every two T cells. To track age-related changes in TCR beta repertoire diversity, the study relied on deep sequencing normalized with unique cDNA molecular identifiers. Four age groups were formed from the donors: young (average roughly 15 years), middle-aged (just under 40), aged (about 68) and long-lived (about 75). To avoid experimental bias, donors of different ages were distributed randomly across sequencing lanes. Using the same blood draw, the study looked at two additional independent replicas of 1 million unique cDNA reads for two donors, one aged 18 to 29 and the other aged 80 or older.

Systemically healthy Caucasian individuals from Russia, approximately 39 in total and aged roughly 6 to 100 years, were included as donors. Each donor gave 8.5 to 10 milliliters of peripheral blood, collected into EDTA-treated Vacutainer tubes. Ficoll-Paque density-gradient centrifugation was used to isolate PBMCs, with at least 7 million per sample. Trizol reagent was used to extract total RNA from the PBMCs, yielding at least 6 micrograms per sample. The percentages of naive CD45RAhigh/CD27high T cells were determined by flow cytometry on a PBMC aliquot from every donor. Library construction relied on 5' RACE. The reads were generated on an Illumina HiSeq 2500. The second PCR ran for roughly 6 to 11 cycles and used a J-beta primer mix along with a sample-barcoded 5' primer. A template-switch 5' adaptor carrying 12 random nucleotides introduced a unique molecular identifier onto each TCR beta cDNA molecule. At least 2.5 million CDR3-containing paired-end reads were obtained from each sample. The Mint cDNA synthesis kit, primed by a TRBC-specific oligonucleotide, was used to synthesize first-strand cDNA from all RNA. After uracil-DNA glycosylase treatment, a first 18-cycle PCR used universal primers M1SS and BC2_uni_R on all cDNA. The paper's data handling went like this. For normalization, 1 million high-quality reads were randomly selected from each sample, with every read carrying a distinct molecular identifier. Reads with shared molecular identifiers were discarded instead of being binned into consensus sequences. MiTCR, set to a Q25 quality threshold and the strictest error-elimination algorithm, was used for CDR3 identification, clonotype clustering and error correction. Lower-bound total TCR beta diversity was estimated with a nonparametric unseen species model using Euler transformation. TCRdb handled the public reads itself, with Q25 trimming in fastp and clone calling in MiXCR, and kept productive beta chains. Each entry is one CDR3 protein sequence, shown with its most common DNA and genes. The V and J calls reflect TCRdb's pipeline rather than the authors' work. The sample yields more than 800,000 distinct CDR3 sequences; 29% were counted once. The top ten clones comprise roughly a sixth of the sample.

Results and caveats for the whole study, not just this receptor: Compared with the aged group, more naive CD4+ T cells, fewer expanded clones and increased TCR diversity were shown by the long-lived group, suggesting age selection. Because the CMV infection status of the donors was unknown, age-related changes in expanded clonotypes may potentially have been confounded. As age increased, observed TCR beta diversity per million T cells dropped in a roughly linear way, and a significant reduction was already evident by age 40. Total diversity estimates from one million sequenced T cells were considered lower bounds and underestimates. Conclusive comparison of naive and antigen-experienced compartments was prevented by the profiling of bulk unsorted PBMCs. Observed TCR beta diversity correlated strongly with the percentage of naive T cells measured by flow cytometry.

The receptor was isolated from a woman aged 80 or older in good health. Sequencing input: blood.

CDR3 protein: CSARRGVEQFF. The DNA sequence is given as TGCAGTGCTAGGCGCGGGGTTGAGCAGTTCTTC. The chain is made from TRBV20-1 and TRBJ2-1, with TRBD2 tentatively as D gene (6 bases match). CDR3 length: 11 amino acids, cysteine to phenylalanine. Only the CDR3 portion is preserved as DNA: 33 bases, with reading frame beginning at the first base. V is clipped by 3 bases and J by 9 bases, and the sequence between their germline boundaries is 9 bases long. CDR1 DFQATT and CDR2 SNEGSKA were looked up in the germline V gene (reference sequence).